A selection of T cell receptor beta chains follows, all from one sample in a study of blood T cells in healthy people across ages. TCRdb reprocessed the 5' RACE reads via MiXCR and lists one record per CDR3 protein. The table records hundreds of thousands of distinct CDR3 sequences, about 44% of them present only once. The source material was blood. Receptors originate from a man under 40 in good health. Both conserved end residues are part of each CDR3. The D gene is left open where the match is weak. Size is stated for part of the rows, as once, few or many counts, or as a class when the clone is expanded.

DNA: TGCAGCGCAGGGGAGGAGTACGAGCAGTACTTC; CDR3: CSAGEEYEQYF; D: NA; J: TRBJ2-7; V: TRBV29-1; size: NA
DNA: TGCGCCAGCAGCCCCACACTAGCGGGGGGGCCTTTGAATGAGCAGTTCTTC; CDR3: CASSPTLAGGPLNEQFF; D: TRBD2; J: TRBJ2-1; V: TRBV5-1; size: NA
DNA: TGCGCCAGCAGCCAAGCTCCAGGGCGCGGGGAGCTGTTTTTT; CDR3: CASSQAPGRGELFF; D: NA; J: TRBJ2-2; V: TRBV4-1; size: NA
DNA: TGTGCCAGCTCACCCCTCGGGGTAGCGGGGTACAATGAGCAGTACTTC; CDR3: CASSPLGVAGYNEQYF; D: TRBD2; J: TRBJ2-7; V: TRBV18; size: NA
DNA: TGTGCCAGCAGCTTAGCCGGGACGATCCTCTTCAATGAGCAGTTCTTC; CDR3: CASSLAGTILFNEQFF; D: NA; J: TRBJ2-1; V: TRBV7-9; size: NA
DNA: TGTGCCAGCAGGCCTTTTGGGGGAACCACAGATACGCAGTATTTT; CDR3: CASRPFGGTTDTQYF; D: NA; J: TRBJ2-3; V: TRBV12-3/TRBV12-4; size: NA
DNA: TGTGCCAGCATCCCCGGGACAGGGTTGGATGAGCAGTTCTTC; CDR3: CASIPGTGLDEQFF; D: TRBD1; J: TRBJ2-1; V: TRBV28; size: NA
DNA: TGCGCCAGCAGCCAAGATCAGGGGGCGGCCTACGAGCAGTACTTC; CDR3: CASSQDQGAAYEQYF; D: TRBD1; J: TRBJ2-7; V: TRBV4-1; size: NA
DNA: TGTGCCAGCAGTTTAGGAGGGGGAGTCGAGACCCAGTACTTC; CDR3: CASSLGGGVETQYF; D: NA; J: TRBJ2-5; V: TRBV12-3/TRBV12-4; size: NA
DNA: TGTGCCAGCAGCAGCGGGGACTCCCGCGGGGCGCAGTATTTT; CDR3: CASSSGDSRGAQYF; D: TRBD2; J: TRBJ2-3; V: TRBV7-2; size: NA
DNA: TGTGCCATCAGTGCCGGACAGGGGGCAGGCTATGGCTACACCTTC; CDR3: CAISAGQGAGYGYTF; D: TRBD1; J: TRBJ1-2; V: TRBV10-3; size: few